Given below is one T cell receptor (beta chain) in context. The ends were cut back, 0 bases at V and 7 bases at J, with 9 bases in the middle. Looked up from germline, CDR1 is PRHDT and CDR2 is FYEKMQ (reference sequence). There are 13 residues in the CDR3. Authors' analysis steps: Amplification from reference gene primers served as the basis for estimated nucleated cell counts. Libraries were prepared by immunoSEQ multiplex PCR; TCRdb keeps only in-frame clonotypes and omits some of them. V, J and clone size are those of that table, while D and trimming were read from the DNA. The sample carries roughly 23,000 clones, 90% recorded once. The data were taken from a study of blood T cell repertoires in COVID-19. Study-level background: From the United States, Italy and Spain came samples of acute and convalescent COVID-19. PBMCs, B-cell-depleted T cells, or T cells provided the cDNA or gDNA that made up the material.

This TCR was sampled from a man between 65 and 85 years old with acute or convalescent COVID-19. The J gene is TRBJ1-1, the V gene TRBV13; D may be TRBD1 (5 bases). Sequenced: peripheral blood. The CDR3 here is CASSLGGASEAFF. CDR3 bases: TGTGCCAGCAGCTTAGGTGGGGCGAGTGAAGCTTTCTTT.